The rows below give T cell receptor beta chains drawn from one sample of a study of cytomegalovirus exposure and HLA in healthy donors. Produced via immunoSEQ multiplex PCR; TCRdb's table is partial and in-frame only. The sample holds roughly 190,000 clones; more than 85% are singletons and the top ten take 1.5% to 2%. Specimen: PBMCs. Receptors were obtained from a woman between 18 and 30 years old in good health and CMV-seronegative. CDR3s include the opening cysteine and the closing phenylalanine or tryptophan. D genes are given only for firm matches. Part of the rows lack a size; the others show once, few, many or a class for expanded clones.

D gene: TRBD2
V gene: TRBV5-1
J gene: TRBJ2-2
clone size: NA
CDR3 protein: CASSPAVGGRSTGELFF
CDR3 DNA: TGCGCCAGCAGCCCGGCTGTGGGCGGGAGGTCCACCGGGGAGCTGTTTTTT

D gene: NA
V gene: TRBV5-4
J gene: TRBJ1-6
clone size: NA
CDR3 protein: CASSVDSTPLHF
CDR3 DNA: TGTGCCAGCAGCGTGGACAGCACACCCCTCCACTTT

D gene: NA
V gene: TRBV5-1
J gene: TRBJ2-1
clone size: NA
CDR3 protein: CASSLGLADYNEQFF
CDR3 DNA: TGCGCCAGCAGCTTAGGCCTAGCAGATTACAATGAGCAGTTCTTC

D gene: NA
V gene: TRBV4-1
J gene: TRBJ1-5
clone size: NA
CDR3 protein: CASSGGVFNQPQHF
CDR3 DNA: TGCGCCAGCAGCGGAGGGGTTTTTAATCAGCCCCAGCATTTT

D gene: NA
V gene: TRBV2
J gene: TRBJ1-2
clone size: NA
CDR3 protein: CASTSSLDSYGYTF
CDR3 DNA: TGTGCCAGCACATCATCCCTGGACAGCTATGGCTACACCTTC

D gene: TRBD2
V gene: TRBV2
J gene: TRBJ2-2
clone size: NA
CDR3 protein: CASSDVGGGTGELFF
CDR3 DNA: TGTGCCAGCAGTGATGTGGGGGGGGGCACCGGGGAGCTGTTTTTT

D gene: NA
V gene: TRBV11-3
J gene: TRBJ1-1
clone size: NA
CDR3 protein: CASSSGVNTEAFF
CDR3 DNA: TGTGCCAGCAGCTCGGGAGTGAACACTGAAGCTTTCTTT

D gene: TRBD2
V gene: TRBV19
J gene: TRBJ2-3
clone size: NA
CDR3 protein: CASRHGFSGSGTDTQYF
CDR3 DNA: TGTGCCAGTAGGCACGGCTTTAGCGGGAGCGGCACAGATACGCAGTATTTT

D gene: TRBD2
V gene: TRBV5-1
J gene: TRBJ2-4
clone size: NA
CDR3 protein: CASSSGGLAKNIQYF
CDR3 DNA: TGCGCCAGCAGCTCGGGGGGTCTGGCCAAAAACATTCAGTACTTC

D gene: NA
V gene: TRBV6-1
J gene: TRBJ2-7
clone size: NA
CDR3 protein: CASSPQGKGSYEQYF
CDR3 DNA: TGTGCCAGCAGCCCACAGGGCAAAGGCTCCTACGAGCAGTACTTC

D gene: TRBD1
V gene: TRBV5-1
J gene: TRBJ1-2
clone size: once
CDR3 protein: CASRYGQGAYGYGYTF
CDR3 DNA: TGCGCCAGCAGGTACGGACAGGGGGCGTACGGCTATGGCTACACCTTC

D gene: TRBD2
V gene: TRBV30
J gene: TRBJ2-1
clone size: NA
CDR3 protein: CAWSAGAGHNEQFF
CDR3 DNA: TGTGCCTGGAGTGCTGGAGCGGGGCACAATGAGCAGTTCTTC

D gene: NA
V gene: TRBV6-1
J gene: TRBJ1-2
clone size: NA
CDR3 protein: CASSELIDSVDYGYTF
CDR3 DNA: TGTGCCAGCAGTGAACTAATTGACAGCGTCGACTATGGCTACACCTTC

D gene: TRBD2
V gene: TRBV18
J gene: TRBJ2-7
clone size: few
CDR3 protein: CASSPSGSTYEQYF
CDR3 DNA: TGTGCCAGCTCACCTAGCGGGAGCACCTACGAGCAGTACTTC

D gene: NA
V gene: TRBV10-3
J gene: TRBJ1-4
clone size: once
CDR3 protein: CAISEAGINEKLFF
CDR3 DNA: TGTGCCATCAGTGAGGCAGGGATAAATGAAAAACTGTTTTTT

D gene: NA
V gene: TRBV5-1
J gene: TRBJ2-7
clone size: NA
CDR3 protein: CASNSGGHSYEQYF
CDR3 DNA: TGCGCCAGCAACTCAGGGGGGCACTCCTACGAGCAGTACTTC

D gene: TRBD1
V gene: TRBV9
J gene: TRBJ2-3
clone size: once
CDR3 protein: CASSVQQGSTDTQYF
CDR3 DNA: TGTGCCAGCAGCGTCCAACAGGGGTCCACAGATACGCAGTATTTT

D gene: NA
V gene: TRBV19
J gene: TRBJ1-2
clone size: NA
CDR3 protein: CASSISRVAGYTF
CDR3 DNA: TGTGCCAGTAGTATATCGAGGGTCGCGGGCTACACCTTC

D gene: NA
V gene: TRBV11-3
J gene: TRBJ1-1
clone size: NA
CDR3 protein: CASSLDGAGTEAFF
CDR3 DNA: TGTGCCAGCAGCCTGGATGGGGCGGGAACTGAAGCTTTCTTT

D gene: TRBD2
V gene: TRBV5-1
J gene: TRBJ2-1
clone size: NA
CDR3 protein: CASRLTSGSLNEQFF
CDR3 DNA: TGCGCCAGCAGGTTGACTAGCGGGAGTCTCAATGAGCAGTTCTTC

D gene: NA
V gene: TRBV6-6
J gene: TRBJ2-3
clone size: NA
CDR3 protein: CASSYRGVSSTDTQYF
CDR3 DNA: TGTGCCAGCAGTTACCGAGGTGTGTCGAGCACAGATACGCAGTATTTT

D gene: NA
V gene: TRBV27
J gene: TRBJ1-2
clone size: NA
CDR3 protein: CASSLGAGMEYTF
CDR3 DNA: TGTGCCAGCAGTTTAGGGGCGGGGATGGAGTACACCTTC

D gene: TRBD1
V gene: TRBV18
J gene: TRBJ1-5
clone size: NA
CDR3 protein: CASSPGTDNQPQHF
CDR3 DNA: TGTGCCAGCTCACCCGGGACAGACAATCAGCCCCAGCATTTT

D gene: NA
V gene: TRBV29-1
J gene: TRBJ1-3
clone size: NA
CDR3 protein: CSVGDRKGNTIYF
CDR3 DNA: TGCAGCGTTGGTGACAGAAAAGGAAACACCATATATTTT

D gene: NA
V gene: TRBV13
J gene: TRBJ2-7
clone size: NA
CDR3 protein: CASSRDEQYF
CDR3 DNA: TGTGCCAGCAGCCGGGACGAGCAGTACTTC

D gene: TRBD1
V gene: TRBV5-1
J gene: TRBJ1-1
clone size: NA
CDR3 protein: CASKTGSTAEAFF
CDR3 DNA: TGCGCCAGTAAGACAGGGAGTACGGCTGAAGCTTTCTTT

D gene: TRBD1
V gene: TRBV11-1
J gene: TRBJ1-1
clone size: NA
CDR3 protein: CASSYMTGYSTEAFF
CDR3 DNA: TGTGCCAGCAGCTACATGACAGGGTATAGCACTGAAGCTTTCTTT

D gene: NA
V gene: TRBV19
J gene: TRBJ2-2
clone size: NA
CDR3 protein: CASTTGSGELFF
CDR3 DNA: TGTGCCAGTACCACGGGGTCCGGGGAGCTGTTTTTT

D gene: TRBD2
V gene: TRBV27
J gene: TRBJ2-2
clone size: once
CDR3 protein: CASSQDWGTSGTGELFF
CDR3 DNA: TGTGCCAGCTCCCAGGATTGGGGGACTAGCGGGACCGGGGAGCTGTTTTTT

D gene: NA
V gene: TRBV19
J gene: TRBJ2-3
clone size: NA
CDR3 protein: CASSLWGQTDTQYF
CDR3 DNA: TGTGCCAGTAGCCTCTGGGGCCAAACAGATACGCAGTATTTT

D gene: NA
V gene: TRBV19
J gene: TRBJ1-1
clone size: once
CDR3 protein: CASSPGGTNTEAFF
CDR3 DNA: TGTGCCAGTAGTCCCGGTGGGACTAACACTGAAGCTTTCTTT

D gene: NA
V gene: TRBV7-2
J gene: TRBJ2-7
clone size: NA
CDR3 protein: CASSPQSSYEQYF
CDR3 DNA: TGTGCCAGCAGCCCGCAGTCCTCCTACGAGCAGTACTTC

D gene: TRBD1
V gene: TRBV5-1
J gene: TRBJ1-3
clone size: NA
CDR3 protein: CASSPGQGQGGPGNTIYF
CDR3 DNA: TGCGCCAGCAGCCCGGGACAGGGGCAGGGGGGCCCTGGAAACACCATATATTTT

D gene: TRBD2
V gene: TRBV5-1
J gene: TRBJ2-7
clone size: NA
CDR3 protein: CASSSTSGLYEQYF
CDR3 DNA: TGCGCCAGCAGCTCGACTAGCGGGCTCTACGAGCAGTACTTC

D gene: TRBD2
V gene: TRBV4-2
J gene: TRBJ2-4
clone size: NA
CDR3 protein: CASSQDWRGGAWVAKNIQYF
CDR3 DNA: TGTGCCAGCAGCCAAGATTGGCGCGGGGGGGCCTGGGTGGCCAAAAACATTCAGTACTTC

D gene: NA
V gene: TRBV10-3
J gene: TRBJ1-1
clone size: few
CDR3 protein: CAISGAGLNTEAFF
CDR3 DNA: TGTGCCATCAGTGGGGCAGGCTTGAACACTGAAGCTTTCTTT

D gene: TRBD2
V gene: TRBV18
J gene: TRBJ2-5
clone size: NA
CDR3 protein: CASSPRNFQRGAGETQYF
CDR3 DNA: TGTGCCAGCTCACCACGGAACTTTCAGCGGGGGGCCGGAGAGACCCAGTACTTC

D gene: TRBD2
V gene: TRBV5-1
J gene: TRBJ2-3
clone size: NA
CDR3 protein: CASSLAKVGLLAGVWSTQYF
CDR3 DNA: TGCGCCAGCAGCTTGGCTAAGGTCGGCTTACTAGCGGGAGTTTGGAGTACGCAGTATTTT

D gene: TRBD2
V gene: TRBV7-7
J gene: TRBJ2-1
clone size: NA
CDR3 protein: CASSSPGLACPHCRDEQFF
CDR3 DNA: TGTGCTAGCAGTTCTCCGGGACTAGCTTGCCCCCATTGTAGGGATGAGCAGTTCTTC

D gene: NA
V gene: TRBV30
J gene: TRBJ2-3
clone size: NA
CDR3 protein: CAWSVLTDTQYF
CDR3 DNA: TGTGCCTGGAGTGTACTCACAGATACGCAGTATTTT

D gene: TRBD2
V gene: TRBV18
J gene: TRBJ2-3
clone size: NA
CDR3 protein: CASSRSPGLAGGTDTQYF
CDR3 DNA: TGTGCCAGCTCGCGAAGCCCGGGACTAGCGGGGGGCACAGATACGCAGTATTTT

D gene: TRBD1
V gene: TRBV30
J gene: TRBJ1-6
clone size: NA
CDR3 protein: CAWSSTPGQGNSPLHF
CDR3 DNA: TGTGCCTGGAGTAGCACGCCGGGACAGGGGAATTCACCCCTCCACTTT

D gene: NA
V gene: TRBV27
J gene: TRBJ2-7
clone size: NA
CDR3 protein: CASSPRTAGSYEQYF
CDR3 DNA: TGTGCCAGCAGTCCAAGGACGGCGGGGTCCTACGAGCAGTACTTC

D gene: NA
V gene: TRBV5-1
J gene: TRBJ2-1
clone size: NA
CDR3 protein: CASSLTTYNEQFF
CDR3 DNA: TGCGCCAGCAGCCTGACTACCTACAATGAGCAGTTCTTC

D gene: NA
V gene: TRBV10-2
J gene: TRBJ1-3
clone size: NA
CDR3 protein: CASSEQGEGNTIYF
CDR3 DNA: TGCGCCAGCAGTGAACAGGGTGAAGGAAACACCATATATTTT

D gene: NA
V gene: TRBV5-1
J gene: TRBJ2-5
clone size: NA
CDR3 protein: CASSLAGGLETQYF
CDR3 DNA: TGTGCCAGCAGCTTGGCCGGGGGATTGGAGACCCAGTACTTC

D gene: NA
V gene: TRBV7-2
J gene: TRBJ2-2
clone size: NA
CDR3 protein: CASSLEGRGTGELFF
CDR3 DNA: TGTGCCAGCAGCCTGGAGGGCCGTGGGACCGGGGAGCTGTTTTTT